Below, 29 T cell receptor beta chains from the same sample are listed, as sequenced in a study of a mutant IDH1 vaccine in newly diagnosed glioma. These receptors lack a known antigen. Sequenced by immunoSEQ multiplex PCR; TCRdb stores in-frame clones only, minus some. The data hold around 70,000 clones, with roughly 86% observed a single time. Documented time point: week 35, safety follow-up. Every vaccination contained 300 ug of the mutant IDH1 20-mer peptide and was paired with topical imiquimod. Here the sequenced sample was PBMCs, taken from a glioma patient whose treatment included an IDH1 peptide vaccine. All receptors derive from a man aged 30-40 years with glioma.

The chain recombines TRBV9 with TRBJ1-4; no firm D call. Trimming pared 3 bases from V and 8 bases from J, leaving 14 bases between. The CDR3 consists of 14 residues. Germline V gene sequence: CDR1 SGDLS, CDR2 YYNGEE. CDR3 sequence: CASSGIKHGEKLFF. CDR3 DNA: TGTGCCAGCAGCGGAATTAAACACGGGGAAAAACTGTTTTTT.

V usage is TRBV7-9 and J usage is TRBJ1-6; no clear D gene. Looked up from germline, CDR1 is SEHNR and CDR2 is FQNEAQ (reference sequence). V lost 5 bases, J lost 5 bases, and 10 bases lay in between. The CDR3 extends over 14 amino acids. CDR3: CASSQELNNSPLHF. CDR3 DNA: TGTGCCAGCAGCCAAGAGCTTAATAATTCACCCCTCCACTTT.

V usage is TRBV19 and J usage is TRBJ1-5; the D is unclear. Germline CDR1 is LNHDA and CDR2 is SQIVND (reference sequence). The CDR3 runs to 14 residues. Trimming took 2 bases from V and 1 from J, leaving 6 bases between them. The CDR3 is CASSIRRSNQPQHF. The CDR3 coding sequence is TGTGCCAGTAGTATACGGAGGAGCAATCAGCCCCAGCATTTT.

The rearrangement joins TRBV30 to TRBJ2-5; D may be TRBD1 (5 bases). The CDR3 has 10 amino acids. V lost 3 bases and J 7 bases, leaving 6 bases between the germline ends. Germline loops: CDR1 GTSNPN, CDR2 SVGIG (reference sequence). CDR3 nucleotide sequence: TGTGCCTGGAGCCAGGGGACCCAGTACTTC. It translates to CAWSQGTQYF.

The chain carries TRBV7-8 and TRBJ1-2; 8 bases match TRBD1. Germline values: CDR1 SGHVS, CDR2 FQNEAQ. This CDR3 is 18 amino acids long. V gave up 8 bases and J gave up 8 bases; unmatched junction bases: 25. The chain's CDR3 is CASVGAMRDRPTPGGYTF. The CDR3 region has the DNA TGTGCCAGCGTAGGAGCAATGCGGGACAGGCCCACCCCGGGCGGCTACACCTTC.

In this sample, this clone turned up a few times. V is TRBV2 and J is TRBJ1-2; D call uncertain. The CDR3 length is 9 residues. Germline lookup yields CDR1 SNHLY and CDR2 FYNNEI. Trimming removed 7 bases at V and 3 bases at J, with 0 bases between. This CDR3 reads CASNYGYTF. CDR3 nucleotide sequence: TGTGCCAGCAACTATGGCTACACCTTC.

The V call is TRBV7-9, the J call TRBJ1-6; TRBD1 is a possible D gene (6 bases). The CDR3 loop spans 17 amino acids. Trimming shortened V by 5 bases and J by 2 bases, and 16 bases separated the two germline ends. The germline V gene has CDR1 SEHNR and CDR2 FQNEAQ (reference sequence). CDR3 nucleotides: TGTGCCAGCAGCCCTCATAGGGGGGGACCCTATAATTCACCCCTCCACTTT. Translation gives CASSPHRGGPYNSPLHF. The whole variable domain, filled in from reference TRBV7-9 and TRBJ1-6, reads DTGVSQNPRHKITKRGQNVTFRCDPISEHNRLYWYRQTLGQGPEFLTYFQNEAQLEKSRLLSDRFSAERPKGSFSTLEIQRTEQGDSAMYLCASSPHRGGPYNSPLHFGNGTRLTVT.

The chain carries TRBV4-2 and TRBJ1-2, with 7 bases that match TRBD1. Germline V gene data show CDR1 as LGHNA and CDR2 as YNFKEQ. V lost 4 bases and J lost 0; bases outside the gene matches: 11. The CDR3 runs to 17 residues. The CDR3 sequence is CASSPRQGPQANYGYTF. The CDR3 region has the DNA TGTGCCAGCAGCCCTCGACAGGGACCCCAAGCTAACTATGGCTACACCTTC.

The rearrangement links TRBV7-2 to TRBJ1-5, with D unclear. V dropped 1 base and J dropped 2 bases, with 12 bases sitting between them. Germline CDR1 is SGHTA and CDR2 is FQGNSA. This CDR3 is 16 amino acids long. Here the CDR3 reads CASSLVGRGGNQPQHF. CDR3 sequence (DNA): TGTGCCAGCAGCTTAGTCGGGCGCGGCGGCAATCAGCCCCAGCATTTT. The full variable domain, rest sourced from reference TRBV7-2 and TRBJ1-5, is GAGVSQSPSNKVTEKGKDVELRCDPISGHTALYWYRQSLGQGLEFLIYFQGNSAPDKSGLPSDRFSAERTGGSVSTLTIQRTQQEDSAVYLCASSLVGRGGNQPQHFGDGTRLSIL.

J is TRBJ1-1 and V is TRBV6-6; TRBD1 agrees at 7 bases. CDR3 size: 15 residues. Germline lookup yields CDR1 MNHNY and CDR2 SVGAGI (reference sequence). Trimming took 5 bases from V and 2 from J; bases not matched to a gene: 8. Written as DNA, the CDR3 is TGTGCCAGCAGTCCGGGGACAGTAGAAAACACTGAAGCTTTCTTT. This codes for CASSPGTVENTEAFF.

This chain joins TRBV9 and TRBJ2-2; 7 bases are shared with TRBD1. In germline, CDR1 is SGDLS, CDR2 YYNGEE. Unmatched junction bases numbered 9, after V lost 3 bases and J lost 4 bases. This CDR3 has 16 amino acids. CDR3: CASSADDRDFTGELFF. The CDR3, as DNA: TGTGCCAGCAGCGCAGATGACAGGGATTTCACCGGGGAGCTGTTTTTT.

In DNA form, the CDR3 reads TGTGCCAGCAGCCCGGCCGGGACAGGCTACAATGAGCAGTTCTTC. This codes for CASSPAGTGYNEQFF. V is TRBV5-4 and J is TRBJ2-1; 8 positions match TRBD1. Germline CDR1 reads SGHNT; CDR2 reads YYREEE (reference sequence). This CDR3 has 15 amino acids. The ends lost 4 bases at V and 3 bases at J; junction bases unmatched: 6.

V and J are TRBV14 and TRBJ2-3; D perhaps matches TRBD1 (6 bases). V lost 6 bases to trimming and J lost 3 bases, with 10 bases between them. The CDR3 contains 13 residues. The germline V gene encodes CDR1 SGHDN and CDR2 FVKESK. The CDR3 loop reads CASRQGGTDTQYF. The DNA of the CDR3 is TGTGCCAGCAGACAGGGTGGTACAGATACGCAGTATTTT.

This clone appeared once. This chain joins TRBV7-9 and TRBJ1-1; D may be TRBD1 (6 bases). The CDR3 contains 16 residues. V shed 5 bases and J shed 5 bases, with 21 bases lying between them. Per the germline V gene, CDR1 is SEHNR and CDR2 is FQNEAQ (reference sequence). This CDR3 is CASSRDTYTGKTEAFF. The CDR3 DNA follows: TGTGCCAGCAGCCGAGACACTTATACAGGGAAGACTGAAGCTTTCTTT.

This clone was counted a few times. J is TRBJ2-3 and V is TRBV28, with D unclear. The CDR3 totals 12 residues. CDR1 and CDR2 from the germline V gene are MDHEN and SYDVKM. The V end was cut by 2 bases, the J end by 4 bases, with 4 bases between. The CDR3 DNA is TGTGCCAGCAGTTTAATCGCAGATACGCAGTATTTT. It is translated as CASSLIADTQYF.

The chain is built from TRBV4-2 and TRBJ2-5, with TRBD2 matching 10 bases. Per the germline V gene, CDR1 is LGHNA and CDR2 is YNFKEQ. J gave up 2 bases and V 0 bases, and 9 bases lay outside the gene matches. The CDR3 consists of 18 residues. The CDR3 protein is CASSQDRSSGGSQETQYF. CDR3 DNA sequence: TGTGCCAGCAGCCAAGATCGATCTAGCGGGGGATCACAAGAGACCCAGTACTTC.

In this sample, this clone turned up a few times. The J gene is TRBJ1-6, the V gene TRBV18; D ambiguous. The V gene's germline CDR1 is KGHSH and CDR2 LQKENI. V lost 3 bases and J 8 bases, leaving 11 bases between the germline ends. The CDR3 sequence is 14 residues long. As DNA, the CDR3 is TGTGCCAGCTCACCGTTGGCAGCCGATTCACCCCTCCACTTT. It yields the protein CASSPLAADSPLHF. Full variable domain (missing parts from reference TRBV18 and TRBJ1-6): NAGVMQNPRHLVRRRGQEARLRCSPMKGHSHVYWYRQLPEEGLKFMVYLQKENIIDESGMPKERFSAEFPKEGPSILRIQQVVRGDSAAYFCASSPLAADSPLHFGNGTRLTVT.

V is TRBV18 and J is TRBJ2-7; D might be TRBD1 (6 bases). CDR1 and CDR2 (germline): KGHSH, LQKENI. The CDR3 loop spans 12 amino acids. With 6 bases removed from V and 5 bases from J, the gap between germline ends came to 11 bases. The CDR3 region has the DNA TGTGCCAGCTCGGAACAGGGCGACGAGCAGTACTTC. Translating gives CASSEQGDEQYF.

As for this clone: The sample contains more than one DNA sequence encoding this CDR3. CDR3 nucleotide sequence: TGTGCCAGCGCCTCAATATTGATGTCAGGGGAGCTGTTTTTT. It is translated as CASASILMSGELFF. The chain couples TRBV2 to TRBJ2-2, with D unresolved. The germline V and J ends were trimmed by 8 bases and 8 bases, with 18 bases remaining between them. Germline CDR1 and CDR2: SNHLY and FYNNEI. The CDR3 loop spans 14 amino acids.

The CDR3, as DNA: TGTGCCAGCTCACCACTAGCCCCGGGACAGGGGAGTGGAAACACCATATATTTT. It is translated as CASSPLAPGQGSGNTIYF. The V call is TRBV18, the J call TRBJ1-3; 10 bases line up with TRBD1. Germline V gene sequence: CDR1 KGHSH, CDR2 LQKENI. The CDR3 runs 18 residues. The V and J ends lost 1 base and 3 bases, in that order; junction bases with no gene match: 9.

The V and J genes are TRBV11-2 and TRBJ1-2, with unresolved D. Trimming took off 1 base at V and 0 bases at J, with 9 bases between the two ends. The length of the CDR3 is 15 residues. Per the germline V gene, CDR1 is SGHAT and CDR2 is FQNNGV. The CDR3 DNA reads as TGTGCCAGCAGCTTAGGTCCGTCAGCTAACTATGGCTACACCTTC. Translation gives CASSLGPSANYGYTF.

Here the CDR3 reads CASSRDRAGEESPLHF. CDR3 coding DNA: TGTGCCAGCAGTCGGGACAGGGCAGGAGAAGAGTCACCCCTCCACTTT. The V call is TRBV27, the J call TRBJ1-6; 9 bases are shared with TRBD1. Germline assignment: CDR1 MNHEY and CDR2 SMNVEV (reference sequence). CDR3 length: 16 amino acids. J gave up 10 bases and V 5 bases, and 12 bases lay outside the gene matches.

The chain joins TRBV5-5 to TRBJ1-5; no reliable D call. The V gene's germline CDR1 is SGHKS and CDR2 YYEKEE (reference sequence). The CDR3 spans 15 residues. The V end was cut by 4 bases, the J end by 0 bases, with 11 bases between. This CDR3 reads CASSELLNSNQPQHF. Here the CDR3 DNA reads TGTGCCAGCAGCGAATTGCTCAATAGCAATCAGCCCCAGCATTTT.

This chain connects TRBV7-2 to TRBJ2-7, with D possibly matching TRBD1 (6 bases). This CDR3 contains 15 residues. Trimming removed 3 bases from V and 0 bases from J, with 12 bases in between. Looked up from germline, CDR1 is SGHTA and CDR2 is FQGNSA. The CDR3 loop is CASSFDRQASYEQYF. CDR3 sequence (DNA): TGTGCCAGCAGCTTCGACAGACAGGCCTCCTACGAGCAGTACTTC.

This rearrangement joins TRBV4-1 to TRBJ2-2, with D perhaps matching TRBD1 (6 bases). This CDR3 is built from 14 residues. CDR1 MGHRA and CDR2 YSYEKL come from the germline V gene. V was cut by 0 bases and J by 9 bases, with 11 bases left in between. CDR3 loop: CASSQDRQVRELFF. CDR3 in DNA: TGCGCCAGCAGCCAAGATCGACAGGTCAGGGAGCTGTTTTTT.

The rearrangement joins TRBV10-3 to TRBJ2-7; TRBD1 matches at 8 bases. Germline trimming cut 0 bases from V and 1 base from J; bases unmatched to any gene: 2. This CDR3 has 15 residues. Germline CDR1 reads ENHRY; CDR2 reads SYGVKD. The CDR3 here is CAISESGDRSYEQYF. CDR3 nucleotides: TGTGCCATCAGTGAGTCCGGGGACAGGTCCTACGAGCAGTACTTC.

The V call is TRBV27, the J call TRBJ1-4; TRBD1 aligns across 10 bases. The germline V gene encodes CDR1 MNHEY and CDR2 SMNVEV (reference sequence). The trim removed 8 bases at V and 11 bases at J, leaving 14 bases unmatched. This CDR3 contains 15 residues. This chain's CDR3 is CASSNVGTGERKLFF. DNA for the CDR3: TGTGCCAGCTCTAACGTTGGGACAGGGGAAAGGAAACTGTTTTTT. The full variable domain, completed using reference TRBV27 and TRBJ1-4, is EAQVTQNPRYLITVTGKKLTVTCSQNMNHEYMSWYRQDPGLGLRQIYYSMNVEVTDKGDVPEGYKVSRKEKRNFPLILESPSPNQTSLYFCASSNVGTGERKLFFGSGTQLSVL.

In nucleotides, the CDR3 is TGCGCCAGCAGCATGGACAGCGGTAATGAAAAACTGTTTTTT. It codes for CASSMDSGNEKLFF. The chain employs TRBV5-1 and TRBJ1-4; D is possibly TRBD1 (6 bases). Trimming removed 4 bases at V and 4 bases at J, with 11 bases between. CDR1 and CDR2 from the germline V gene are SGHRS and YFSETQ. The CDR3 spans 14 residues.

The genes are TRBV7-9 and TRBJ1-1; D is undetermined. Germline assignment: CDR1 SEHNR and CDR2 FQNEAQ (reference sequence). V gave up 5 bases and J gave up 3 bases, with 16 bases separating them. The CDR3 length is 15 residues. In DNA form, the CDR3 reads TGTGCCAGCAGCGGAGACCCGACGTCTGACACTGAAGCTTTCTTT. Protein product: CASSGDPTSDTEAFF.